These T cell receptor beta chains were read from a single sample in a study of metastatic and nonmetastatic thyroid tumors. TCRdb re-analyzed the PCR reads through MiXCR. The table includes 40,000 or so clones, about 25% detected once. The sample was blood. The receptor source for this set is a female donor with papillary thyroid cancer or a benign thyroid nodule (not recorded which). Some clones in this sample may be carry-over from other donors' samples. Both conserved end residues are part of each CDR3. A D gene is named only where the DNA matches it firmly. Only some rows state a clone size, as once, few, many or a class for expanded clones.

cdr3_aa | cdr3_nt | clone_size | v_call | cdr3_length | d_call | j_call
CASSYPTAGTRQPQHF | TGTGCCAGCAGTTATCCAACGGCAGGGACACGACAACCCCAGCATTTT | medium-sized | TRBV6-2/TRBV6-3 | 16 | . | TRBJ1-5
CASSYPGDYGYTF | TGTGCCAGCAGTTACCCAGGGGACTATGGCTACACCTTC | few | TRBV6-5 | 13 | . | TRBJ1-2
CASSFQRQGARQYF | TGTGCCAGCAGTTTTCAACGACAGGGGGCGCGGCAGTACTTC | many | TRBV2 | 14 | TRBD1 | TRBJ2-7
CASSPAGSGNTIYF | TGCGCCAGCAGCCCGGCCGGGTCTGGAAACACCATATATTTT | many | TRBV5-1 | 14 | . | TRBJ1-3
CAISVGGGESFYEQYF | TGTGCCATCAGTGTGGGTGGTGGGGAAAGTTTCTACGAGCAGTACTTC | medium-sized | TRBV10-3 | 16 | . | TRBJ2-7
CAWSVERYQPQHF | TGTGCCTGGAGTGTTGAACGGTATCAGCCCCAGCATTTT | once | TRBV30 | 13 | . | TRBJ1-5
CASSLEGPGGKYF | TGTGCCAGCAGCTTAGAAGGGCCAGGGGGCAAGTACTTC | once | TRBV11-2 | 13 | TRBD1 | TRBJ2-7
CATSDPYRNGYTF | TGTGCCACCAGTGACCCCTACAGGAATGGCTACACCTTC | few | TRBV24-1 | 13 | . | TRBJ1-2
CATSRGTDHQETQYF | TGTGCCACCAGCAGAGGGACGGACCACCAAGAGACCCAGTACTTC | many | TRBV15 | 15 | . | TRBJ2-5
CASRRQGDQPKHF | TGTGCCAGCAGACGACAGGGGGATCAGCCCAAGCATTTT | few | TRBV28 | 13 | TRBD1 | TRBJ1-5
CASSPEEGGTYNEQFF | TGTGCCAGCAGCCCCGAGGAGGGAGGGACCTACAATGAGCAGTTCTTC | many | TRBV4-2 | 16 | TRBD2 | TRBJ2-1
CASSLVTSGNTDTQYF | TGCGCCAGCAGCTTGGTAACTAGCGGGAACACAGATACGCAGTATTTT | . | TRBV5-1 | 16 | TRBD2 | TRBJ2-3
CAWDRDRREKLFF | TGTGCCTGGGATAGGGACAGGAGGGAAAAACTGTTTTTT | . | TRBV30 | 13 | TRBD1 | TRBJ1-4
CATHTGFNTYEQYF | TGTGCCACCCACACAGGGTTCAACACCTACGAGCAGTACTTC | . | TRBV6-1 | 14 | . | TRBJ2-7
CASGSPGEYNEQFF | TGTGCCAGCGGATCCCCCGGGGAATACAATGAGCAGTTCTTC | few | TRBV28 | 14 | . | TRBJ2-1
CAWSGSGGSVDTQYF | TGTGCCTGGAGTGGATCCGGGGGTTCCGTAGATACGCAGTATTTT | many | TRBV30 | 15 | . | TRBJ2-3
CASARGASVNEQFF | TGTGCCAGCGCGAGGGGGGCGTCGGTAAATGAGCAGTTCTTC | many | TRBV5-5 | 14 | . | TRBJ2-1
CASSQDYSGNNEQFF | TGTGCCAGCAGCCAAGATTATAGCGGGAACAATGAGCAGTTCTTC | many | TRBV4-2 | 15 | TRBD2 | TRBJ2-1
CASSQVLGGGNQPQHF | TGCGCCAGCAGCCAAGTTCTGGGAGGGGGCAATCAGCCCCAGCATTTT | . | TRBV4-1 | 16 | . | TRBJ1-5
CASSSRDRGTYGYTF | TGTGCCAGCAGCTCCCGGGACAGGGGAACGTATGGCTACACCTTC | once | TRBV11-2 | 15 | TRBD1 | TRBJ1-2
CASSQGISSYNGQFF | TGTGCCAGCAGTCAGGGGATCAGCAGTTACAATGGGCAGTTCTTC | . | TRBV6-1 | 15 | . | TRBJ2-1
CASSHPALGRYEQYF | TGTGCCAGCAGTCACCCGGCGTTGGGGCGCTACGAGCAGTACTTC | many | TRBV28 | 15 | . | TRBJ2-7
CATSRDWRGARNEQFF | TGCGCCACCAGCAGAGATTGGAGGGGGGCTCGGAATGAGCAGTTCTTC | . | TRBV15 | 16 | . | TRBJ2-1
CASSGTGGRDEQFF | TGTGCCAGCAGCGGGACAGGGGGCCGGGATGAGCAGTTCTTC | . | TRBV28 | 14 | TRBD1 | TRBJ2-1
CASSLGPTIQRLGTEAFF | TGCGCCAGCAGCTTAGGACCCACGATCCAACGCTTGGGCACTGAAGCTTTCTTT | . | TRBV5-1 | 18 | . | TRBJ1-1
CASSLREGGTDTQYF | TGTGCCAGCAGCTTACGGGAGGGAGGTACAGATACGCAGTATTTT | . | TRBV11-2 | 15 | TRBD2 | TRBJ2-3
CASSRSGSIGEQYF | TGTGCCAGCAGTAGGAGCGGGAGTATAGGCGAGCAGTACTTC | once | TRBV11-2 | 14 | TRBD2 | TRBJ2-7
CASSPPAGDEQYF | TGTGCCAGCAGTCCCCCCGCAGGCGACGAGCAGTACTTC | . | TRBV28 | 13 | . | TRBJ2-7
CASSPRRDAEQYF | TGTGCCAGCAGCCCTAGGAGGGACGCCGAGCAGTACTTC | . | TRBV7-2 | 13 | . | TRBJ2-7
CASSPRPASTDTQYF | TGTGCCAGCAGTCCCCGGCCCGCTAGCACAGATACGCAGTATTTT | many | TRBV28 | 15 | . | TRBJ2-3
CASSFPGLAAGSTDTQYF | TGTGCCAGCAGCTTTCCGGGACTAGCAGCTGGTAGCACAGATACGCAGTATTTT | many | TRBV7-9 | 18 | TRBD2 | TRBJ2-3
CATSDHLVGGRNNEQFF | TGTGCCACCAGTGATCATTTAGTGGGGGGCAGAAACAATGAGCAGTTCTTC | many | TRBV24-1 | 17 | . | TRBJ2-1
CASSPPSRTVNTGELFF | TGTGCCAGCTCACCACCATCTCGGACAGTGAACACCGGGGAGCTGTTTTTT | many | TRBV18 | 17 | . | TRBJ2-2
CATSEGQFDSNQPQHF | TGTGCCACCAGTGAAGGACAGTTTGATAGCAATCAGCCCCAGCATTTT | . | TRBV24-1 | 16 | . | TRBJ1-5
CASSSGTSSGGNTGELFF | TGTGCCAGCAGTTCCGGGACTAGCTCCGGGGGGAACACCGGGGAGCTGTTTTTT | . | TRBV28 | 18 | TRBD2 | TRBJ2-2
CASSWDLFTNEQFF | TGCGCCAGCAGCTGGGACCTTTTCACAAATGAGCAGTTCTTC | many | TRBV5-1 | 14 | . | TRBJ2-1
CASSPIPDRVHEQYF | TGTGCCAGCAGTCCCATACCTGACAGGGTTCACGAGCAGTACTTC | . | TRBV27 | 15 | TRBD1 | TRBJ2-7
CATSDFPGGYTF | TGTGCCACCAGTGATTTTCCGGGTGGCTACACCTTC | . | TRBV24-1 | 12 | . | TRBJ1-2
CATRGGSSYEQFF | TGTGCCACCAGGGGGGGCAGTTCTTATGAGCAGTTCTTC | many | TRBV24-1 | 13 | . | TRBJ2-1
CASSSGLNEQYF | TGTGCCAGCAGCTCGGGACTAAACGAGCAGTACTTC | . | TRBV5-6 | 12 | TRBD2 | TRBJ2-7
CASSSQGAGVLETQYF | TGTGCCAGCAGTTCTCAGGGAGCTGGTGTTCTGGAGACCCAGTACTTC | many | TRBV28 | 16 | . | TRBJ2-5
CASQPPGLGHYEQYF | TGTGCCAGCCAGCCCCCGGGACTAGGCCACTACGAGCAGTACTTC | few | TRBV6-4 | 15 | TRBD2 | TRBJ2-7
CSARPDRGQRLQETQYF | TGCAGTGCTAGGCCGGACAGGGGGCAACGCCTCCAAGAGACCCAGTACTTC | many | TRBV20-1 | 17 | TRBD1 | TRBJ2-5
CASSEGRGRGNTEAFF | TGTGCCAGCAGTGAAGGGAGGGGGCGGGGGAACACTGAAGCTTTCTTT | medium-sized | TRBV6-1 | 16 | TRBD1 | TRBJ1-1
CASSGGNQPQHF | TGTGCCAGTAGCGGTGGCAATCAGCCCCAGCATTTT | many | TRBV19 | 12 | . | TRBJ1-5
CANNRDSKFGYTF | TGTGCTAACAACAGGGACAGCAAATTTGGCTACACCTTC | few | TRBV28 | 13 | TRBD1 | TRBJ1-2
CASSTRMTGGINEAFF | TGTGCCAGTAGTACGAGAATGACAGGGGGTATTAATGAAGCTTTCTTT | many | TRBV19 | 16 | TRBD1 | TRBJ1-1
CASSARGNEQFF | TGCGCCAGCAGTGCTCGGGGAAATGAGCAGTTCTTC | . | TRBV2 | 12 | . | TRBJ2-1
CASSERRGPYEQYF | TGTGCCAGCAGTGAACGGCGGGGACCCTACGAGCAGTACTTC | medium-sized | TRBV2 | 14 | . | TRBJ2-7
CASRPPGGWWNEQFF | TGTGCCAGCAGGCCCCCAGGGGGCTGGTGGAATGAGCAGTTCTTC | . | TRBV6-1 | 15 | TRBD1 | TRBJ2-1
CASSQRTRTGELFF | TGTGCCAGCAGCCAGCGGACGAGAACAGGGGAGCTGTTTTTT | many | TRBV9 | 14 | . | TRBJ2-2
CASRVQGFFTEAFF | TGTGCCAGCAGAGTTCAGGGGTTTTTTACTGAAGCTTTCTTT | many | TRBV2 | 14 | . | TRBJ1-1
CASSYRQERYNEQFF | TGTGCCAGCAGTTACCGACAGGAGAGATACAATGAGCAGTTCTTC | many | TRBV5-6 | 15 | . | TRBJ2-1
CASSLREAGASNEQFF | TGTGCCAGCTCACTGCGAGAGGCGGGAGCGAGCAATGAGCAGTTCTTC | many | TRBV18 | 16 | TRBD2 | TRBJ2-1
CASSQVFGGSLYEQYF | TGCGCCAGCAGCCAGGTCTTCGGGGGTTCGCTCTACGAGCAGTACTTC | . | TRBV4-1 | 16 | . | TRBJ2-7